One sample yielded the 24 T cell receptor beta chains listed below, sequenced in a study of T cell responses to AZD1222 COVID-19 vaccine. Clones were read by immunoSEQ multiplex PCR, and TCRdb kept only the in-frame ones, dropping some. This table has about 140,000 clones, around 90% appearing once. Here the sequenced sample was peripheral blood, taken 28 days after the second dose of the MenACWY control vaccine. The receptor set was obtained from an adult who received the MenACWY meningococcal vaccine as a control.

This chain links TRBV3-1 (or the pseudogene TRBV3-2) with TRBJ2-2; D is perhaps TRBD2 (6 bases). This CDR3 region has 15 residues. Germline V lookup: CDR1 LGHDT, CDR2 YNNKEL (reference sequence). V shed 5 bases and J shed 7 bases, with 17 bases lying between them. CDR3 DNA sequence: TGTGCCAGCAGCTTAATGCCGGGGGTGAGCGGGGAGCTGTTTTTT. The encoded protein is CASSLMPGVSGELFF.

The V call is TRBV7-2, the J call TRBJ2-7; 7 bases are a match to TRBD1. The CDR3 runs 14 residues. V shed 5 bases, J shed 0 bases, and the junction held 4 bases outside the gene matches. The germline gives CDR1 SGHTA, CDR2 FQGNSA. The CDR3 reads CASSTGQFSYEQYF. In nucleotides, the CDR3 is TGTGCCAGCAGCACGGGACAGTTCTCCTACGAGCAGTACTTC.

This sequence joins TRBV28 and TRBJ2-6; 11 bases fit TRBD1. The CDR3 length is 18 residues. V gave up 6 bases and J gave up 1 base; unmatched junction bases: 8. The V gene's germline CDR1 is MDHEN and CDR2 SYDVKM. The CDR3 DNA reads TGTGCCAGCAGCACCGGACAGGGGGCGTTATCTGGGGCCAACGTCCTGACTTTC. Encoded protein: CASSTGQGALSGANVLTF.

The chain is built from TRBV7-6 and TRBJ2-2; D gene uncertain. The V end lost 3 bases, the J end lost 0 bases, and 8 bases lay between the germline ends. The CDR3 is 15 amino acids. Germline CDR1 is SGHVS and CDR2 is FNYEAQ. DNA of the CDR3: TGTGCCAGCAGCTTTGGATCCTCGAACACCGGGGAGCTGTTTTTT. Translating gives CASSFGSSNTGELFF. The complete variable domain, with remaining parts taken from reference TRBV7-6 and TRBJ2-2, reads GAGVSQSPRYKVTKRGQDVALRCDPISGHVSLYWYRQALGQGPEFLTYFNYEAQQDKSGLPNDRFSAERPEGSISTLTIQRTEQRDSAMYRCASSFGSSNTGELFFGEGSRLTVL.

The gene calls are TRBV4-3 and TRBJ2-3; weak D call: TRBD1 (6 bases). V lost 1 base to trimming and J lost 0 bases, with 14 bases between them. Germline V CDR1 and CDR2: LGHNA, YSLEER. The CDR3 has 17 amino acids. In nucleotides, the CDR3 is TGCGCCAGCAGCCAAGTTTGGACAGAGACAAGCACAGATACGCAGTATTTT. Protein product: CASSQVWTETSTDTQYF.

The chain employs TRBV10-3 and TRBJ1-1; no clear D. Trimming took 2 bases from V and 8 from J, leaving 12 bases between them. Germline V gives CDR1 ENHRY, CDR2 SYGVKD. The CDR3 runs to 13 residues. The CDR3 DNA is TGTGCCATCAGTGAGATCCGGGAAGGAGAAGCTTTCTTT. As protein: CAISEIREGEAFF.

V and J are TRBV9 and TRBJ1-4; TRBD1 matches at 10 bases. Looked up from germline, CDR1 is SGDLS and CDR2 is YYNGEE. CDR3 size: 15 residues. The V segment lost 3 bases and the J segment 6 bases; nucleotides outside the gene matches: 5. CDR3 sequence (DNA): TGTGCCAGCAGCGCCTCCGGGACAGGGGATGAAAAACTGTTTTTT. It yields the protein CASSASGTGDEKLFF.

This clone was counted once. The V and J genes are TRBV3-1 (or the pseudogene TRBV3-2) and TRBJ1-2, with 8 bases identical to TRBD1. CDR1 LGHDT and CDR2 YNNKEL come from the germline V gene (reference sequence). After removal of 1 base from V and 6 bases from J, the junction contained 10 bases not matched to a gene. CDR3 length: 16 amino acids. The CDR3 sequence: CASSQGPSGGSDGYTF. In DNA, the CDR3 is TGTGCCAGCAGCCAAGGACCCTCAGGGGGCAGTGATGGCTACACCTTC.

V gene TRBV7-9 combines with J gene TRBJ2-1; perhaps TRBD2 as D (7 bases). The CDR3 is 15 residues long. Trimming removed 1 base from V and 4 bases from J, with 11 bases in between. The germline V gene encodes CDR1 SEHNR and CDR2 FQNEAQ (reference sequence). CDR3 bases: TGTGCCAGCAGCTTAGTGAAGGGGGGGTACAATGAGCAGTTCTTC. This sequence encodes CASSLVKGGYNEQFF.

The chain has TRBV7-2 and TRBJ1-6; 8 bases fit TRBD1. CDR1 is SGHTA, CDR2 FQGNSA, per germline. With V trimmed by 2 bases and J by 7 bases, 10 bases remained unmatched. The CDR3 has 17 amino acids. The CDR3 DNA reads as TGTGCCAGCAGCTTAAGACTCCGGCAGGGGGCAAATTCACCCCTCCACTTT. Translation gives CASSLRLRQGANSPLHF.

J is TRBJ2-6 and V is TRBV19; TRBD1 matches at 9 bases. V dropped 1 base and J dropped 1; count of bases not matched to a gene: 5. Germline assignment: CDR1 LNHDA and CDR2 SQIVND (reference sequence). The CDR3 loop spans 18 amino acids. In DNA, the CDR3 is TGTGCCAGTAGTATAGCCCGGACAGGGGCGTCTGGGGCCAACGTCCTGACTTTC. Translated, it gives CASSIARTGASGANVLTF.

The genes are TRBV7-6 and TRBJ1-4; a weak D match, TRBD1 (5 bases). Germline values: CDR1 SGHVS, CDR2 FNYEAQ. Trimming took 3 bases from V and 7 from J, leaving 12 bases between them. The CDR3 is 14 amino acids. The CDR3, as DNA: TGTGCCAGCAGCTTCAATACAGGCTCTGAAAAACTGTTTTTT. Translating it yields CASSFNTGSEKLFF.

This chain links TRBV2 with TRBJ1-3, with D possibly TRBD1 on 6 matching bases. Germline CDR1 and CDR2: SNHLY and FYNNEI. This CDR3 has 14 residues. Trimming pared 6 bases from V and 4 bases from J, leaving 13 bases between. DNA for the CDR3: TGTGCCAGCAGAGCCACAGGGTCCGGAAACACCATATATTTT. This translates into CASRATGSGNTIYF.

This chain links TRBV19 with TRBJ1-2; D remains ambiguous. In germline, CDR1 is LNHDA, CDR2 SQIVND (reference sequence). The CDR3 runs to 15 residues. V lost 7 bases and J lost 0, with 15 bases in between. DNA for the CDR3: TGTGCCAGTACCGGTACGGCCGGAGCTAACTATGGCTACACCTTC. It encodes CASTGTAGANYGYTF.

The gene calls are TRBV19 and TRBJ1-6; no clear D gene. Germline CDR1 reads LNHDA; CDR2 reads SQIVND (reference sequence). The CDR3 runs to 14 residues. V gave up 3 bases and J gave up 8 bases, with 11 bases separating them. For the CDR3, the DNA is TGTGCCAGTAGTATTCGAGCCAACGATTCACCCCTCCACTTT. This gives the protein CASSIRANDSPLHF.

V and J are TRBV10-3 and TRBJ2-3; 9 bases line up with TRBD2. Germline lookup yields CDR1 ENHRY and CDR2 SYGVKD. The CDR3 is made up of 14 amino acids. Unmatched junction bases numbered 2, after V lost 4 bases and J lost 3 bases. The DNA for the CDR3 is TGTGCCATCAGTGTAGCGGGAGTGACAGATACGCAGTATTTT. Amino acid sequence: CAISVAGVTDTQYF.

The CDR3 nucleotides are TGTGCCTGGAGTGAGGGTGGCAAGATCTACGAGCAGTACTTC. It yields the protein CAWSEGGKIYEQYF. The chain uses TRBV30 and TRBJ2-7; D not resolved. The CDR3 loop spans 14 amino acids. Trimming removed 1 base at V and 3 bases at J, with 13 bases between. CDR1 and CDR2 from the germline V gene are GTSNPN and SVGIG (reference sequence).

The chain employs TRBV19 and TRBJ2-7, with 7 nucleotides matching TRBD2. From germline, CDR1 is LNHDA and CDR2 SQIVND (reference sequence). V lost 8 bases, J lost 6 bases, and 10 bases stayed unmatched. There are 13 residues in the CDR3. CDR3 DNA sequence: TGTGCCAGTTCCCGACTAGCTGATATCGAGCAGTACTTC. This sequence encodes CASSRLADIEQYF.

The chain joins TRBV3-1 (or the pseudogene TRBV3-2) to TRBJ2-5; 7 bases match TRBD1. Germline CDR1 and CDR2: LGHDT and YNNKEL (reference sequence). CDR3 length: 13 residues. After removal of 6 bases from V and 3 bases from J, the junction contained 4 bases not matched to a gene. As DNA, the CDR3 is TGTGCCAGCAGATTTACAGGGGAAGAGACCCAGTACTTC. Residues: CASRFTGEETQYF.

V and J are TRBV5-6 and TRBJ2-3, with 9 bases identical to TRBD2. The ends lost 4 bases at V and 5 bases at J; junction bases unmatched: 11. The CDR3 is 16 amino acids. CDR1 SGHDT and CDR2 YYEEEE come from the germline V gene. CDR3 DNA: TGTGCCAGCAGCCTTTTAGCGGGAGACGTTATAGATACGCAGTATTTT. Translated: CASSLLAGDVIDTQYF.

The V and J genes are TRBV5-8 and TRBJ2-7; D remains ambiguous. The CDR3 contains 11 residues. Per germline, CDR1 SGHTS and CDR2 YDEGEE. Trimming took 4 bases from V and 4 from J, leaving 6 bases between them. The CDR3 DNA reads TGTGCCAGCAGCCAAGAATACGAGCAGTACTTC. Translating it yields CASSQEYEQYF.

Here the CDR3 reads CASSLAGETQYF. CDR3 DNA: TGTGCCAGCAGCTTAGCGGGGGAGACCCAGTACTTC. V is TRBV7-2 and J is TRBJ2-5, with D uncertain. Deletions cut 0 bases from V and 5 bases from J, with 4 bases between. CDR1 and CDR2 (germline): SGHTA, FQGNSA. There are 12 residues in the CDR3. The full variable domain, rest sourced from reference TRBV7-2 and TRBJ2-5, is GAGVSQSPSNKVTEKGKDVELRCDPISGHTALYWYRQSLGQGLEFLIYFQGNSAPDKSGLPSDRFSAERTGGSVSTLTIQRTQQEDSAVYLCASSLAGETQYFGPGTRLLVL.

The chain uses TRBV5-1 and TRBJ2-7; perhaps TRBD2 as D (5 bases). The ends were cut back, 0 bases at V and 2 bases at J, with 15 bases in the middle. Germline V gene lookup returns CDR1 SGHRS and CDR2 YFSETQ. The CDR3 loop spans 16 amino acids. The CDR3 here is CASSLALIAQPYEQYF. The CDR3 DNA sequence: TGCGCCAGCAGCTTGGCCTTGATAGCGCAACCCTACGAGCAGTACTTC.

The rearrangement links TRBV28 to TRBJ2-1, with 8 bases aligning to TRBD2. Germline V CDR1 and CDR2: MDHEN, SYDVKM. CDR3 length: 15 amino acids. The V gene end was trimmed by 5 bases and the J gene end by 2 bases; junction bases not matched to a gene: 5. The CDR3 nucleotides read TGTGCCAGCAGTCAAGCGGGAGCAGCCTACAATGAGCAGTTCTTC. It translates to CASSQAGAAYNEQFF.